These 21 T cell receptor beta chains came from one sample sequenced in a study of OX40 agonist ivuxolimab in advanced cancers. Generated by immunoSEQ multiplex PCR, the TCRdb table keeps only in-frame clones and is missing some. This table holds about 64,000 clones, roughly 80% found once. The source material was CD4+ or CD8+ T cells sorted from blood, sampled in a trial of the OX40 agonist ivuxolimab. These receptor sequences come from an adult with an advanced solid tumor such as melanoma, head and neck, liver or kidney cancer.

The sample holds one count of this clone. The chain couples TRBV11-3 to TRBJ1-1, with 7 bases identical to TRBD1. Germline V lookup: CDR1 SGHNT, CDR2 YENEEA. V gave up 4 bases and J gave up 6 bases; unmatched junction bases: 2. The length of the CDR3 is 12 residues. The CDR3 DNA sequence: TGTGCCAGCAGCTCGCAGGGGGCTGAAGCTTTCTTT. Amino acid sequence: CASSSQGAEAFF. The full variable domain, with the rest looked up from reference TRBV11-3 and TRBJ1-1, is EAGVVQSPRYKIIEKKQPVAFWCNPISGHNTLYWYLQNLGQGPELLIRYENEEAVDDSQLPKDRFSAERLKGVDSTLKIQPAELGDSAVYLCASSSQGAEAFFGQGTRLTVV.

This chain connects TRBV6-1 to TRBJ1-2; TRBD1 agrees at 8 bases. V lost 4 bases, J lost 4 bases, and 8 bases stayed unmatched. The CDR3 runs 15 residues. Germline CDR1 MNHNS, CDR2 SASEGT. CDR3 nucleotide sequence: TGTGCCAGCAGTGTTGGCAGGGGGCCCAGCTATGGCTACACCTTC. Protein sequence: CASSVGRGPSYGYTF.

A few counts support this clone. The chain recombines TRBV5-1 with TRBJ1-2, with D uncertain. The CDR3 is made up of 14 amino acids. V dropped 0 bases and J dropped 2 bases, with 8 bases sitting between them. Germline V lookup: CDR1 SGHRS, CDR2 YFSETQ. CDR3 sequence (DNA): TGCGCCAGCAGCTTGGACACTCCCAACTATGGCTACACCTTC. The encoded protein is CASSLDTPNYGYTF. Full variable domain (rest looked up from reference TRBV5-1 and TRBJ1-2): KAGVTQTPRYLIKTRGQQVTLSCSPISGHRSVSWYQQTPGQGLQFLFEYFSETQRNKGNFPGRFSGRQFSNSRSEMNVSTLELGDSALYLCASSLDTPNYGYTFGSGTRLTVV.

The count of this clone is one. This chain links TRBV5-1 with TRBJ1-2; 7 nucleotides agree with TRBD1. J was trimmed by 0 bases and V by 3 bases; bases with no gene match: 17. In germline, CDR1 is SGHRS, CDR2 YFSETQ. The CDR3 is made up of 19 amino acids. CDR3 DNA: TGCGCCAGCAGCTGGGGGGGGGCCGACAGGGCCCAAGCTAACTATGGCTACACCTTC. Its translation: CASSWGGADRAQANYGYTF.

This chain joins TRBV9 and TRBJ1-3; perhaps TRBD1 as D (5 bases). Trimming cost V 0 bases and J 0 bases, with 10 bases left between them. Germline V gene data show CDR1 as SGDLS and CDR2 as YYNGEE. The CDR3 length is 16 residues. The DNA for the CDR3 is TGTGCCAGCAGCGTAGACGGGACTCCCTCTGGAAACACCATATATTTT. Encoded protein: CASSVDGTPSGNTIYF.

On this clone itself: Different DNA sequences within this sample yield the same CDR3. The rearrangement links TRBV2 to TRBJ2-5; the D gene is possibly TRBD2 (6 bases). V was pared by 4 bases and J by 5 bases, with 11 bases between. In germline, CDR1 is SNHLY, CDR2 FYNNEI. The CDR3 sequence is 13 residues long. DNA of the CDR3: TGTGCCAGCAGTGCGGAGGGAACGGAGACCCAGTACTTC. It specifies CASSAEGTETQYF.

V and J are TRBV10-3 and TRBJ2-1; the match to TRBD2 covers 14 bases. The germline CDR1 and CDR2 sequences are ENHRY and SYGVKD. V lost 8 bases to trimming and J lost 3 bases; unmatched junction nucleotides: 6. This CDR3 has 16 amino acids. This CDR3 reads CAIHGTSGSFYNEQFF. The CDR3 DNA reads TGTGCCATCCACGGGACTAGCGGGAGCTTCTACAATGAGCAGTTCTTC.

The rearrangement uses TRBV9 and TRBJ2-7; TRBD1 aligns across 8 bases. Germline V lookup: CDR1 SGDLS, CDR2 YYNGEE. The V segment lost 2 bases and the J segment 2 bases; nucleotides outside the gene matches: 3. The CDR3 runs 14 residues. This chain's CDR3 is CASSVGQVAYEQYF. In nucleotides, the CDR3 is TGTGCCAGCAGCGTGGGACAGGTAGCCTACGAGCAGTACTTC. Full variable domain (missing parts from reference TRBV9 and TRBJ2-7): DSGVTQTPKHLITATGQRVTLRCSPRSGDLSVYWYQQSLDQGLQFLIQYYNGEERAKGNILERFSAQQFPDLHSELNLSSLELGDSALYFCASSVGQVAYEQYFGPGTRLTVT.

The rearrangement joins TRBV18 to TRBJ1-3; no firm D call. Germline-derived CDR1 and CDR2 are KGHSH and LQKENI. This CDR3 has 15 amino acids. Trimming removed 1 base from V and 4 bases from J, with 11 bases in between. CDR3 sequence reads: CASSPLPRMGNTIYF. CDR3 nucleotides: TGTGCCAGCTCACCACTTCCCAGAATGGGAAACACCATATATTTT. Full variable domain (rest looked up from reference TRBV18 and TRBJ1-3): NAGVMQNPRHLVRRRGQEARLRCSPMKGHSHVYWYRQLPEEGLKFMVYLQKENIIDESGMPKERFSAEFPKEGPSILRIQQVVRGDSAAYFCASSPLPRMGNTIYFGEGSWLTVV.

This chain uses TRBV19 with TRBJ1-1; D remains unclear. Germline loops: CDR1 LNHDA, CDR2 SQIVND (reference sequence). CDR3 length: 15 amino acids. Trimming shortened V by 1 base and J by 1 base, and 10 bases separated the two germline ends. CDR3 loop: CASSIGVGRNTEAFF. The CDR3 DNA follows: TGTGCCAGTAGTATAGGTGTCGGGAGGAACACTGAAGCTTTCTTT.

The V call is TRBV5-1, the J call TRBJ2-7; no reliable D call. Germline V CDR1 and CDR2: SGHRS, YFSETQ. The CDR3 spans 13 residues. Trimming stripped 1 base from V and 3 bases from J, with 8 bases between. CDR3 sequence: CASSLWTDYEQYF. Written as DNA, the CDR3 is TGCGCCAGCAGCTTGTGGACGGACTACGAGCAGTACTTC.

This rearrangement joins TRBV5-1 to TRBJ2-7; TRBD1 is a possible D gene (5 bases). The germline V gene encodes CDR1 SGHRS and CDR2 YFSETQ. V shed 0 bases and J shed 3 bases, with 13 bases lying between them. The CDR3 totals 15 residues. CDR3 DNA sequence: TGCGCCAGCAGCTTGGACGGACACGGTAACTACGAGCAGTACTTC. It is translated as CASSLDGHGNYEQYF. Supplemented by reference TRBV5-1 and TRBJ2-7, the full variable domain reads KAGVTQTPRYLIKTRGQQVTLSCSPISGHRSVSWYQQTPGQGLQFLFEYFSETQRNKGNFPGRFSGRQFSNSRSEMNVSTLELGDSALYLCASSLDGHGNYEQYFGPGTRLTVT.

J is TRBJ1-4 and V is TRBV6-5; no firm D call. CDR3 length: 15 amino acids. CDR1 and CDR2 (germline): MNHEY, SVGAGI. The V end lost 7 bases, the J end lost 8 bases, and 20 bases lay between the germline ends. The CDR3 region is CASTPRAESWEKLFF. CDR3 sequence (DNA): TGTGCCAGCACTCCTAGGGCAGAGTCATGGGAAAAACTGTTTTTT.

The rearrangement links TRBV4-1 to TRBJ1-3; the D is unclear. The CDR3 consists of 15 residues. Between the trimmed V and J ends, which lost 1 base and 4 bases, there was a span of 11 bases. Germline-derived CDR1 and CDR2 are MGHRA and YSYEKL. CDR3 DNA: TGCGCCAGCAGCCAAGTTGAGGCTATCGGAAACACCATATATTTT. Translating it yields CASSQVEAIGNTIYF.

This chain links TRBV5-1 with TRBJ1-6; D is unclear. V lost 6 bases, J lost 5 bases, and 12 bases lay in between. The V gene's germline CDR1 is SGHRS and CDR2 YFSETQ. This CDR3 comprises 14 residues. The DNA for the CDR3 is TGCGCCAGCAAATTCGACGCCGATAATTCACCCCTCCACTTT. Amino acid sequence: CASKFDADNSPLHF.

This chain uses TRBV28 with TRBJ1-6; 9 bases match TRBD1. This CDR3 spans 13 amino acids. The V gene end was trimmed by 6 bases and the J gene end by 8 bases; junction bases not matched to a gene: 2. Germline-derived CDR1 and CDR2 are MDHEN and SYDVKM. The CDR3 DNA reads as TGTGCCAGCAGGGGACAGGGAGATTCACCCCTCCACTTT. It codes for CASRGQGDSPLHF.

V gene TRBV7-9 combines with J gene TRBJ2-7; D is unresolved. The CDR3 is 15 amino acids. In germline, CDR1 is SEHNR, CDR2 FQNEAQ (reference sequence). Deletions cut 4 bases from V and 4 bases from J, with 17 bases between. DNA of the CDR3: TGTGCCAGCAGCTCAAGTTCAGGCCAGCTATACGAGCAGTACTTC. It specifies CASSSSSGQLYEQYF.

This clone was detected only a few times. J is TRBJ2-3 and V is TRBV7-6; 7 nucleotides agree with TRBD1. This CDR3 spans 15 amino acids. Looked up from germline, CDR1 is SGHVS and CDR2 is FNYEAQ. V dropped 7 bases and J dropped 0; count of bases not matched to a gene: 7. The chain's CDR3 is CASTPRTGSTDTQYF. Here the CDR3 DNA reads TGTGCCAGCACCCCCCGGACAGGAAGCACAGATACGCAGTATTTT.

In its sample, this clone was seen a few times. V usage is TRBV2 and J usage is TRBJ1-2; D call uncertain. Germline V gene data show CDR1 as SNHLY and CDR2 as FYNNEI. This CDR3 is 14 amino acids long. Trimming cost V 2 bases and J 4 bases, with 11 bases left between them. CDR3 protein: CASSERMESYGYTF. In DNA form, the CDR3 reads TGTGCCAGCAGTGAAAGGATGGAGAGCTATGGCTACACCTTC.

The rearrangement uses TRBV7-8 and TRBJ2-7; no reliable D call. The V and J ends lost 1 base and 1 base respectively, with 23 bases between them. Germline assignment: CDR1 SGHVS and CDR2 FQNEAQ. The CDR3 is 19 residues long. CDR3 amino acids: CASSLGRVALSLSSYEQYF. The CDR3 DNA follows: TGTGCCAGCAGCTTAGGACGGGTAGCACTCTCCCTAAGTTCCTACGAGCAGTACTTC.

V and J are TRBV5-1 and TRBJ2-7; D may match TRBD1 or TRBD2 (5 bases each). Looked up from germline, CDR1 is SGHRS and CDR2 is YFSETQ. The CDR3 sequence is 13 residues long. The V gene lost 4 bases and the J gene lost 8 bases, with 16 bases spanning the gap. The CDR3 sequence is CASSVMGQGQQYF. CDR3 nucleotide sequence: TGCGCCAGCAGCGTTATGGGTCAGGGACAGCAGTACTTC.